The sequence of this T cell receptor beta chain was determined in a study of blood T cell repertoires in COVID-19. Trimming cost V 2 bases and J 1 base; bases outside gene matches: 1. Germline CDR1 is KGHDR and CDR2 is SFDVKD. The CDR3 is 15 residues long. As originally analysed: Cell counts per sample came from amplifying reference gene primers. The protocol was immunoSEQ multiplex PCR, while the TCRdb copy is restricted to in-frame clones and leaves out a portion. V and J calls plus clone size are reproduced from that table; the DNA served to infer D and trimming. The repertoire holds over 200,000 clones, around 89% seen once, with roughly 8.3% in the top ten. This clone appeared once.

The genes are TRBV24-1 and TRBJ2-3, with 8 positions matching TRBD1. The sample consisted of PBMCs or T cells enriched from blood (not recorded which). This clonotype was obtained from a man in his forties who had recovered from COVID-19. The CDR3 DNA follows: TGTGCCACCAGTGATTGGGGACAGGGCACAGATACGCAGTATTTT. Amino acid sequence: CATSDWGQGTDTQYF.